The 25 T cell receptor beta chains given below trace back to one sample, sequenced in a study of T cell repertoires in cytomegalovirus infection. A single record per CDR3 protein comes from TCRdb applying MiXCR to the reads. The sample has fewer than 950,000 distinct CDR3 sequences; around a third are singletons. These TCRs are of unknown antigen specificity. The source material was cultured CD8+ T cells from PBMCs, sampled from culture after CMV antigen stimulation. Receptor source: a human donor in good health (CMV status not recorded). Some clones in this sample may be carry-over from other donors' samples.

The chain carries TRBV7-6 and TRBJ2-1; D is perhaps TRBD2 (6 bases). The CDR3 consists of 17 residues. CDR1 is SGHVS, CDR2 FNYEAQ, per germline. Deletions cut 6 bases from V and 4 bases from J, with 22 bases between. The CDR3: CASRRPERDSVYNEQFF. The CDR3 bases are TGTGCCAGCAGACGCCCGGAGAGGGACTCGGTGTACAATGAGCAGTTCTTC.

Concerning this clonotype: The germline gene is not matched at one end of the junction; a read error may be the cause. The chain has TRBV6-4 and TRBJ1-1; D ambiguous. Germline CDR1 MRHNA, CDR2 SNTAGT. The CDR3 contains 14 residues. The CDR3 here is CASSPTEMNTGAFF. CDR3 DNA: TGTGCCAGCAGCCCCACGGAGATGAACACTGGAGCTTTCTTT.

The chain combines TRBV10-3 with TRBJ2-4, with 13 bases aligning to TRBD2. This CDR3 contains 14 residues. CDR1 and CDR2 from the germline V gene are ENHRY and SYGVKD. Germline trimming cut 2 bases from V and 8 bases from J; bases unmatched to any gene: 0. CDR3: CAISEGLAGDIQYF. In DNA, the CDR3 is TGTGCCATCAGTGAGGGACTAGCGGGAGACATTCAGTACTTC.

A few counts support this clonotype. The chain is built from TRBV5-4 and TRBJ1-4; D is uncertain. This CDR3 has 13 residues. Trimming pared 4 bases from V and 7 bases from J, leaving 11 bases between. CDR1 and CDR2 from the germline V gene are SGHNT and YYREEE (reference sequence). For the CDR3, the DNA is TGTGCCAGCAGCCCGTCCCTCGGTGAAAAACTGTTTTTT. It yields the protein CASSPSLGEKLFF.

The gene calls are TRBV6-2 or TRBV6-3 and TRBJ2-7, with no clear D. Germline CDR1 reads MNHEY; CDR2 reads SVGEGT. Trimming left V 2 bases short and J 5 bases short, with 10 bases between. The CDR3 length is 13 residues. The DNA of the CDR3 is TGTGCCAGCAGTTACGGCCTCAGGAACGAGCAGTACGTC. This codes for CASSYGLRNEQYV.

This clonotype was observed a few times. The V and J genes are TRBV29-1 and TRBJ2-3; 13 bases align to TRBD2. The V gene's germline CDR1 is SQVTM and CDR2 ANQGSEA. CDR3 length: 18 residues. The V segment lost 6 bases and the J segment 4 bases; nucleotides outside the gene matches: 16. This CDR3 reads CSVSGLAGAQVRADTQYF. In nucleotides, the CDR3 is TGCAGCGTCTCTGGACTAGCGGGGGCCCAAGTTCGGGCAGATACGCAGTATTTT.

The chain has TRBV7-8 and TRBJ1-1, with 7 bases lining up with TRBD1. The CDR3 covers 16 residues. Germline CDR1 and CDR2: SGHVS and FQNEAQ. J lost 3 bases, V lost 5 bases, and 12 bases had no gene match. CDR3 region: CASSTSLQGWDTEAFF. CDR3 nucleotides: TGTGCCAGCAGCACCTCCTTACAGGGGTGGGACACTGAAGCTTTCTTT.

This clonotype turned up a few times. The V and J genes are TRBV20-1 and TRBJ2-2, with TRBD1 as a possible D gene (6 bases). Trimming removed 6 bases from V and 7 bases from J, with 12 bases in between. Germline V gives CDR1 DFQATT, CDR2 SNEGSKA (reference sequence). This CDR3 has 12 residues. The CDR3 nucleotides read TGCAGTGCCCCAGGGGTGCACGGGGAGCTGTTTTTT. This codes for CSAPGVHGELFF.

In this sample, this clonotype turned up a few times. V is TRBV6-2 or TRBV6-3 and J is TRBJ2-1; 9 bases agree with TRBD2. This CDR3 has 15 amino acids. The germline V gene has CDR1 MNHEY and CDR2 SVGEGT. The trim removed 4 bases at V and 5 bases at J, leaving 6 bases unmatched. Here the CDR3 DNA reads TGTGCCAGCAGTTGGAAGCGGGGGGACCACAATGAGCAGTTCTTC. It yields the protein CASSWKRGDHNEQFF.

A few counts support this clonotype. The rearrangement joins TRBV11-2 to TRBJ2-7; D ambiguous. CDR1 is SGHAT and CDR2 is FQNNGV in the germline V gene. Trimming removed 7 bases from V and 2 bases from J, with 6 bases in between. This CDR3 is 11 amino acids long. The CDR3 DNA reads TGTGCCAGCAAGACCGCCTACGAGCAGTACTTC. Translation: CASKTAYEQYF.

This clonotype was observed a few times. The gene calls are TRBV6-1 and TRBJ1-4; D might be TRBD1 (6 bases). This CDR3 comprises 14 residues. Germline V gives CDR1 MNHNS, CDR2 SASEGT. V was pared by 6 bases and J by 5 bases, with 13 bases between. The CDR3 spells CASRAGQGNEKLFF. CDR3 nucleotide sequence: TGTGCCAGCAGAGCGGGACAAGGAAATGAAAAACTGTTTTTT.

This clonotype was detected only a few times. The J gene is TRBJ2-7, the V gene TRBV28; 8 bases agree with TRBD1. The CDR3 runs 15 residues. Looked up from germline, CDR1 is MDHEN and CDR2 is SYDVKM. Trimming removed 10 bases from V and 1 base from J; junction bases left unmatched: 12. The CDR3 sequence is CAISPRQGRSYEQYV. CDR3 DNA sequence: TGTGCCATCTCCCCTAGACAGGGGAGATCCTACGAGCAGTACGTC.

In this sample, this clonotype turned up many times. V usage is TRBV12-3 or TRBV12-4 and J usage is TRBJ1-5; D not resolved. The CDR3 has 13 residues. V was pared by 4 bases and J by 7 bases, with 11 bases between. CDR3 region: CASSSGKWQPQHF. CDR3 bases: TGTGCCAGCAGTTCTGGGAAATGGCAGCCCCAGCATTTT.

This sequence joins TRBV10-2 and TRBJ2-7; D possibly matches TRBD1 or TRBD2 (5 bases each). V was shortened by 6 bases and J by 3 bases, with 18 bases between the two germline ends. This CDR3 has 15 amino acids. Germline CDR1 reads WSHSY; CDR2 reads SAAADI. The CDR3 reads CASSPHYPGSYEQYF. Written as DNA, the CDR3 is TGCGCCAGCAGCCCACACTACCCAGGGAGCTACGAGCAGTACTTC.

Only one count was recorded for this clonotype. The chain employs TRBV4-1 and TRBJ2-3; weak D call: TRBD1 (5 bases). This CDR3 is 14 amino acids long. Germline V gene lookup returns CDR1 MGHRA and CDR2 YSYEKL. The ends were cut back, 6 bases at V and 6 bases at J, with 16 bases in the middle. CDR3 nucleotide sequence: TGCGCCAGCAGGACGGGCCAGGGATACGATACGCAGTATTTT. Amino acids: CASRTGQGYDTQYF.

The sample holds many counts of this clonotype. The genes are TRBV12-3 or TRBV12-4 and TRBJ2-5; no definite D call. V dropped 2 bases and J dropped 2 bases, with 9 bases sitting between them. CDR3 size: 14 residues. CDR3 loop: CASSLTQSQETQYF. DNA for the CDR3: TGTGCCAGCAGTTTAACGCAGAGTCAAGAGACCCAGTACTTC.

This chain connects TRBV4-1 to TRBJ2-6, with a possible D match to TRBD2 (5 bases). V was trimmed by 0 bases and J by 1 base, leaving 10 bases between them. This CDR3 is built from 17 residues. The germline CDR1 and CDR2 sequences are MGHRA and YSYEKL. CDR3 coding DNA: TGCGCCAGCAGCCAAGATTTACGGGGATCTGGGGCCAACGTCCTGACTTTC. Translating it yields CASSQDLRGSGANVLTF.

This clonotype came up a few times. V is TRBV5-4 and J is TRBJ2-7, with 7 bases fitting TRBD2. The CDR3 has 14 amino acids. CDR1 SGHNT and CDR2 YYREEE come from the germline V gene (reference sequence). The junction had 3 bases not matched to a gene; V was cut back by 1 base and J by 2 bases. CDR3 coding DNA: TGTGCCAGCAGCTTGTGGGGAGGGGCCTACGAGCAGTACTTC. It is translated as CASSLWGGAYEQYF.

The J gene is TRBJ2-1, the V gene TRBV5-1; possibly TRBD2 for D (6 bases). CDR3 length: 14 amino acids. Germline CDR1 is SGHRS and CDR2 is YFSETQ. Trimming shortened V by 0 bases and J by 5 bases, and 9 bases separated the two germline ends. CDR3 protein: CASSLGWGDNEQFF. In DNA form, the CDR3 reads TGCGCCAGCAGCTTGGGTTGGGGGGACAATGAGCAGTTCTTC.

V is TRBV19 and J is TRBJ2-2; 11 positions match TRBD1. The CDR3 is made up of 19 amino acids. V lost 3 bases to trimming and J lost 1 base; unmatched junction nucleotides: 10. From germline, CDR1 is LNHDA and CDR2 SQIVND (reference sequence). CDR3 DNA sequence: TGTGCCAGTAGTATCACTCGGACAGGGGGCGCCCGGAACACCGGGGAGCTGTTTTTT. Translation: CASSITRTGGARNTGELFF. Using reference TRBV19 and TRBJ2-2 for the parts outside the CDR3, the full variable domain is DGGITQSPKYLFRKEGQNVTLSCEQNLNHDAMYWYRQDPGQGLRLIYYSQIVNDFQKGDIAEGYSVSREKKESFPLTVTSAQKNPTAFYLCASSITRTGGARNTGELFFGEGSRLTVL.

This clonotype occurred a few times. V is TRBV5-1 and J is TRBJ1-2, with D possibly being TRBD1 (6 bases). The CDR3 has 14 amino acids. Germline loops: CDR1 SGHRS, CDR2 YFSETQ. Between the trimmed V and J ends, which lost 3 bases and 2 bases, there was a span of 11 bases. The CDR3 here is CASSSGQINYGYTF. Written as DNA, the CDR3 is TGCGCCAGCAGCTCAGGACAGATAAACTATGGCTACACCTTC. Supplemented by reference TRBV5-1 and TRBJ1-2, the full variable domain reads KAGVTQTPRYLIKTRGQQVTLSCSPISGHRSVSWYQQTPGQGLQFLFEYFSETQRNKGNFPGRFSGRQFSNSRSEMNVSTLELGDSALYLCASSSGQINYGYTFGSGTRLTVV.

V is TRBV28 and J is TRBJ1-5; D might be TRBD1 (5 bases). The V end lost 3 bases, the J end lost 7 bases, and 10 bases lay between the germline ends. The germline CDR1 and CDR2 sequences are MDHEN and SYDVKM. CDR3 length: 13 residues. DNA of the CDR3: TGTGCCAGCAGTTTCCCGACAGCCCAGCCCCAGCATTTT. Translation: CASSFPTAQPQHF.

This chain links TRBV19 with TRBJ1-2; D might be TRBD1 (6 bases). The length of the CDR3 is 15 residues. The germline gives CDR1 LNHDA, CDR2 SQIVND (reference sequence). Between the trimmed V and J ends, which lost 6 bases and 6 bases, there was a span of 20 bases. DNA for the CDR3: TGTGCCAGTAGGAAGGACAGCAAAATTGAGGATGGCTACACCTTC. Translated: CASRKDSKIEDGYTF. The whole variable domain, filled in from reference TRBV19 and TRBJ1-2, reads DGGITQSPKYLFRKEGQNVTLSCEQNLNHDAMYWYRQDPGQGLRLIYYSQIVNDFQKGDIAEGYSVSREKKESFPLTVTSAQKNPTAFYLCASRKDSKIEDGYTFGSGTRLTVV.

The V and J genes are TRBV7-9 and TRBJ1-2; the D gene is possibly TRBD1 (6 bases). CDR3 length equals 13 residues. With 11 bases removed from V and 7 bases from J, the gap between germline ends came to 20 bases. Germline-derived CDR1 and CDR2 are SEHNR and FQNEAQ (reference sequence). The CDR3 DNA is TGTGCCGGTGGGGGCACGGAGCCGACTGGCTACACCTTC. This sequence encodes CAGGGTEPTGYTF.

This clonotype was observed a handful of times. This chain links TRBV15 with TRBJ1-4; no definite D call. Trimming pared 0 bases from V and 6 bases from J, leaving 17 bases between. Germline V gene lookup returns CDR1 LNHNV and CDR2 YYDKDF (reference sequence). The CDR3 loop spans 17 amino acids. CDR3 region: CATSREPSPREDEKLFF. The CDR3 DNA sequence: TGTGCCACCAGCAGAGAACCGAGCCCGAGGGAGGATGAAAAACTGTTTTTT.